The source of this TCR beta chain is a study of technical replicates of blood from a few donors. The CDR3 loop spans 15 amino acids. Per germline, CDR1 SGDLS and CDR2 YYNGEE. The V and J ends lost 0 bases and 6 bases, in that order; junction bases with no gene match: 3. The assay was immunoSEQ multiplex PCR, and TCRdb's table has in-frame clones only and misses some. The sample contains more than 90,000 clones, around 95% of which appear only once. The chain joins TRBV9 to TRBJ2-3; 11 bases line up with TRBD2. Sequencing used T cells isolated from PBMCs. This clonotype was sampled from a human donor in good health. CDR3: CASSVVAGGPDTQYF. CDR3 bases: TGTGCCAGCAGCGTAGTAGCGGGAGGGCCGGATACGCAGTATTTT.